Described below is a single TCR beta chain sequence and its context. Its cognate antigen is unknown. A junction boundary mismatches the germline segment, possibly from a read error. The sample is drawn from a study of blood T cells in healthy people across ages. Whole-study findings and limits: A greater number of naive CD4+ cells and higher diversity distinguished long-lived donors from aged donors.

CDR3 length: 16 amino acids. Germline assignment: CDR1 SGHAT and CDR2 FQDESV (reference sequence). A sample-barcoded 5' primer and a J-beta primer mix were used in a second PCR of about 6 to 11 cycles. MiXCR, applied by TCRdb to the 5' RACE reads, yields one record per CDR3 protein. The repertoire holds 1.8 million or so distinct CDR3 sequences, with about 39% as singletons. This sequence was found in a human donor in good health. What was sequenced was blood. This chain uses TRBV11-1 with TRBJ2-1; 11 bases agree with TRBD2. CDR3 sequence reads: CASSPPGTSGYNERFF. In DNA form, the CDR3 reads TGTGCCAGCAGCCCACCCGGGACTAGCGGATATAATGAGCGGTTCTTC.